This T cell receptor (beta chain) was captured by sequencing in a study of identical twins. A universal primer site was created by template switching, with the cDNA bearing unique molecular identifiers. TCRdb processed the 5' RACE reads anew with MiXCR; each CDR3 protein has one entry. The sample includes 400,000 to 500,000 distinct CDR3 sequences, approximately 15% of them seen just once. CDR3 length: 16 residues. The germline V gene has CDR1 MNHNS and CDR2 SASEGT. Trimming removed 6 bases from V and 9 bases from J; junction bases left unmatched: 10. Study results and caveats: Weaker excess twin sharing was observed in beta out-of-frame sequences. Zero-insertion analyses might be partly confounded by invariant T cells like MAIT and iNKT. Reduced insertions were recorded for abundant cord blood beta clonotypes, with no such pattern in memory repertoires.

As regards this clonotype: No antigen is known for it.

These same records also appear under a second study, on yellow fever vaccine responses in identical twins.

The genes are TRBV6-1 and TRBJ2-4; 14 bases match TRBD2. Material: CD4+ T cells sorted from blood. The source of this sequence is a woman between 18 and 30 years old in good health. CDR3 coding DNA: TGTGCCAGCAGCAAAAGACTAGCGGGAGGGCCGGGCATTCAGTACTTC. Protein product: CASSKRLAGGPGIQYF.